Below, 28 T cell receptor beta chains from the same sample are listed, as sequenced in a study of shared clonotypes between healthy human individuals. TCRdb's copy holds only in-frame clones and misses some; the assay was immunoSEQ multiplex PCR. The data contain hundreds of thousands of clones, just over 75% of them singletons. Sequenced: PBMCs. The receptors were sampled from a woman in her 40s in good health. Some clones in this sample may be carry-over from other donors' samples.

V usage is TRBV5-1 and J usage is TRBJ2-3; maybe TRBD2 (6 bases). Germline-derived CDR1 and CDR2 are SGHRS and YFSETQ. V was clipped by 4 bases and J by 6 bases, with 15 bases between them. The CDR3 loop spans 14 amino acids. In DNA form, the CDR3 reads TGCGCCAGCAGCCCCTCGGGGGTCTCGGATACGCAGTATTTT. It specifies CASSPSGVSDTQYF.

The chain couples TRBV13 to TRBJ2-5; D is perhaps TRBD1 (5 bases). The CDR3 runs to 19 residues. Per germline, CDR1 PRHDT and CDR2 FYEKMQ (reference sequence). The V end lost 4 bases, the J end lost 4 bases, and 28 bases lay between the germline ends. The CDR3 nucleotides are TGTGCCAGCAGCTCCCCAAGGGGTGGGGTTGCGGCCTGGCGAGAGACCCAGTACTTC. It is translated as CASSSPRGGVAAWRETQYF.

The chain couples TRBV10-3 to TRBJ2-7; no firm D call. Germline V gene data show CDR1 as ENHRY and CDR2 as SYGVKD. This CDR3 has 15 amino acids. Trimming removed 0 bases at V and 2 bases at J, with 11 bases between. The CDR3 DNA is TGTGCCATCAGTGAGTCAGTAGTCCTTACCTACGAGCAGTACTTC. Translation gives CAISESVVLTYEQYF.

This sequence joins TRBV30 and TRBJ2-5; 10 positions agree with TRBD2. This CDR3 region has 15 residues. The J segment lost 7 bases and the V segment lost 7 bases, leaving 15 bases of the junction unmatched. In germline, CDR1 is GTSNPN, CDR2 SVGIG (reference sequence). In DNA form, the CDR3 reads TGTGCCTACATCAGGGTAGCGGGAGGTATCGGGACCCAGTACTTC. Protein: CAYIRVAGGIGTQYF.

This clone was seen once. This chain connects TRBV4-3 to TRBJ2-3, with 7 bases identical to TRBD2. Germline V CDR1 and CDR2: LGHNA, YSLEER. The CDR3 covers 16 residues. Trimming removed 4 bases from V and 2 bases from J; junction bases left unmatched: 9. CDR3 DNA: TGCGCCAGCAGCCTGACACTAGCGAGCGACACAGATACGCAGTATTTT. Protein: CASSLTLASDTDTQYF.

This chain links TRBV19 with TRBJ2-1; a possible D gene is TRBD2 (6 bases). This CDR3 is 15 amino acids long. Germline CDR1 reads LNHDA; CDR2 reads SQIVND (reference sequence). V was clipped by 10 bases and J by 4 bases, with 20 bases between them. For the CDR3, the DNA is TGTGCCACCAGAGGGCGGTGGCGGGGATACAATGAGCAGTTCTTC. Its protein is CATRGRWRGYNEQFF.

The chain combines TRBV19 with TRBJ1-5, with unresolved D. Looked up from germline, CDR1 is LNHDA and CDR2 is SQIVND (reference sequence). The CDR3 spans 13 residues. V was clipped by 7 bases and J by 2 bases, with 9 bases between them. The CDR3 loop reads CASNWRGNQPQHF. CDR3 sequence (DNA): TGTGCCAGTAACTGGAGGGGCAATCAGCCCCAGCATTTT.

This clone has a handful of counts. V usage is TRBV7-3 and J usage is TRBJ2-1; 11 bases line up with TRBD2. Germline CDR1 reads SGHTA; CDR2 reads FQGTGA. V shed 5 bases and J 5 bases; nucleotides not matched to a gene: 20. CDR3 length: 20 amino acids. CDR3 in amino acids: CASSPRQLAGVVGGNNEQFF. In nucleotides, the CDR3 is TGTGCCAGCAGCCCCCGCCAACTAGCGGGAGTAGTGGGAGGGAACAATGAGCAGTTCTTC.

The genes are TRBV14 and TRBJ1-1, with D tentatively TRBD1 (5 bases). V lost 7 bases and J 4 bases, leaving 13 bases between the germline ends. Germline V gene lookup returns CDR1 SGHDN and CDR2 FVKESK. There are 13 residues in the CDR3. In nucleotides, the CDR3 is TGTGCCAGCACCAGGGCATTAGGCACTGAAGCTTTCTTT. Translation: CASTRALGTEAFF.

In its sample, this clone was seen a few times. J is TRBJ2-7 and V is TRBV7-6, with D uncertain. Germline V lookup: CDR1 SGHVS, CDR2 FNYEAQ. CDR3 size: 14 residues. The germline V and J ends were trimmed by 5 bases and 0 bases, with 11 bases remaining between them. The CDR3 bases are TGTGCCAGCAGCCTTCACCCAACCTCCTACGAGCAGTACTTC. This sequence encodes CASSLHPTSYEQYF.

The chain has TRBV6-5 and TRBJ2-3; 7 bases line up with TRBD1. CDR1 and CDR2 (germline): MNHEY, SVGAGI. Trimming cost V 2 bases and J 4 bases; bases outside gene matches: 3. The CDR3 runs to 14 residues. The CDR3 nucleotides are TGTGCCAGCAGTTACGGGACAGACTCAGATACGCAGTATTTT. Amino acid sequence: CASSYGTDSDTQYF.

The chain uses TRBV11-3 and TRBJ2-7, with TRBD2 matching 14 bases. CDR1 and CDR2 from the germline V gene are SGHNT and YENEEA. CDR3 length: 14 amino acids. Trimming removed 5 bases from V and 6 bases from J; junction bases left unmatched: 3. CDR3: CASSPGLAGAEQYF. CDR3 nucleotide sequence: TGTGCCAGCAGCCCGGGACTAGCGGGAGCCGAGCAGTACTTC.

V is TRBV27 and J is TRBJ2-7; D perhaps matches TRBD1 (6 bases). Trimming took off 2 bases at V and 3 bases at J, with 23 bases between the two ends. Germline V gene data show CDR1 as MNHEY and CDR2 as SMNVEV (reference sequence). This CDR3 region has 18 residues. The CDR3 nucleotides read TGTGCCAGCAGTTTAAAATTGGGGACAACTGGGAGTTTCTACGAGCAGTACTTC. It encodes CASSLKLGTTGSFYEQYF.

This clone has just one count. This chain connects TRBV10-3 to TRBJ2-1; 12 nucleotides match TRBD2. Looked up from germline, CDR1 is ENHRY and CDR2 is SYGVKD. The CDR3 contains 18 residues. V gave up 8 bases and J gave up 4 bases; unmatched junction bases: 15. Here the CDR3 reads CAIQRTGLAGPGYNEQFF. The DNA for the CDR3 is TGTGCCATCCAAAGGACGGGACTAGCGGGTCCGGGGTACAATGAGCAGTTCTTC.

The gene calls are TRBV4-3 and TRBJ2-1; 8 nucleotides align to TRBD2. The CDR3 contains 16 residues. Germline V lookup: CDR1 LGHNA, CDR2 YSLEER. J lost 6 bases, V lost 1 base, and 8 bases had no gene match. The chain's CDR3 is CASSQGSVAGINEQFF. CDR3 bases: TGCGCCAGCAGCCAAGGATCGGTAGCGGGGATCAATGAGCAGTTCTTC.

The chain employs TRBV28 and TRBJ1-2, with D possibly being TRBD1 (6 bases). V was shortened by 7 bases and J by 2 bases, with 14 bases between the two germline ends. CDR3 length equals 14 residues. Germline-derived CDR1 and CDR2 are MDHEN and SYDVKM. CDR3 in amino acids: CASTFGGINYGYTF. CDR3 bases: TGTGCCAGCACCTTCGGGGGCATCAACTATGGCTACACCTTC.

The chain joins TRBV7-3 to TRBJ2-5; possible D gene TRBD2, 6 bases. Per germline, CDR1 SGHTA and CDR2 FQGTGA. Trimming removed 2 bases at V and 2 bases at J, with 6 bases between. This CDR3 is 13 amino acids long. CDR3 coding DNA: TGTGCCAGCAGCTTAGGGAGGCAAGAGACCCAGTACTTC. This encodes CASSLGRQETQYF.

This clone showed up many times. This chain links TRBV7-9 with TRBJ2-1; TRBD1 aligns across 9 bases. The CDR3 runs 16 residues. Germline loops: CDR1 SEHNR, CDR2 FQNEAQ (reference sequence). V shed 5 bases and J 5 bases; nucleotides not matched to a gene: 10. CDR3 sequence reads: CASSTRHRGLNNEQFF. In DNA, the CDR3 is TGTGCCAGCAGCACTAGACACAGGGGGCTCAACAATGAGCAGTTCTTC.

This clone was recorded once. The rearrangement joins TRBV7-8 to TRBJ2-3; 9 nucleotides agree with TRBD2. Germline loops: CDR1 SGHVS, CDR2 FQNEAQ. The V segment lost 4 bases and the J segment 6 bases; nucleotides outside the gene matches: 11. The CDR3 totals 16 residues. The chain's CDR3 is CASSSHRSGRMDTQYF. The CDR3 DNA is TGTGCCAGCAGCTCCCATCGGAGCGGGAGGATGGATACGCAGTATTTT.

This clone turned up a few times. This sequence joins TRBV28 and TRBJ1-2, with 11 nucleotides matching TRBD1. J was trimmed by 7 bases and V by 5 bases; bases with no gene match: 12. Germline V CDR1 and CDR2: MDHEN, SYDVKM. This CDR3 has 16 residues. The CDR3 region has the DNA TGTGCCAGCAGTCCTGGGACAGGGGGTCTCGGGGCTGGCTACACCTTC. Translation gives CASSPGTGGLGAGYTF.

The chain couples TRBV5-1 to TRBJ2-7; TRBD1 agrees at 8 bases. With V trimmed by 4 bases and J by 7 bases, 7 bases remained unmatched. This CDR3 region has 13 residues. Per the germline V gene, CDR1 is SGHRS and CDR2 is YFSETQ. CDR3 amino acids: CASSVQGASEQYF. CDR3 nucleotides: TGCGCCAGCAGCGTGCAGGGGGCAAGTGAGCAGTACTTC.

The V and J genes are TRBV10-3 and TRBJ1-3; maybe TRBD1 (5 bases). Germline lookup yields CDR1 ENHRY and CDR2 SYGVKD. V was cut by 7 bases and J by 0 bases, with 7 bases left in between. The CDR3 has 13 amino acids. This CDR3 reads CAINGGSGNTIYF. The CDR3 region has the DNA TGTGCCATCAATGGGGGCTCTGGAAACACCATATATTTT.

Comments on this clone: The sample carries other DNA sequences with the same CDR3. CDR3 nucleotide sequence: TGTGCCAGCAGTGAATATACTGGGGGAAACGAAAAACTGTTTTTT. Translated, it gives CASSEYTGGNEKLFF. The J gene is TRBJ1-4, the V gene TRBV25-1; D may be TRBD1 (5 bases). This CDR3 is built from 15 residues. V dropped 0 bases and J dropped 8 bases, with 13 bases sitting between them. Looked up from germline, CDR1 is MGHDK and CDR2 is SYGVNS. The full variable domain, in which reference TRBV25-1 and TRBJ1-4 provide the parts outside the CDR3, is EADIYQTPRYLVIGTGKKITLECSQTMGHDKMYWYQQDPGMELHLIHYSYGVNSTEKGDLSSESTVSRIRTEHFPLTLESARPSHTSQYLCASSEYTGGNEKLFFGSGTQLSVL.

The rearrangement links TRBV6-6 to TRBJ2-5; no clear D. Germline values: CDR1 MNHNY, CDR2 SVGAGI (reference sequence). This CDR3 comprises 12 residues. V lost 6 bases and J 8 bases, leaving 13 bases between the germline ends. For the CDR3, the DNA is TGTGCCAGCAGCCCCTCCTTGTATACCCAGTACTTC. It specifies CASSPSLYTQYF.

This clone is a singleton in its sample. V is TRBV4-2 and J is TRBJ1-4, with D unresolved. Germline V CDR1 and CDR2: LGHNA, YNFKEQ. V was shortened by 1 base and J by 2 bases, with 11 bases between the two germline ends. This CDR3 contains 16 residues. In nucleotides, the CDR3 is TGTGCCAGCAGCCAAGGGGCGGAGGGTACTAATGAAAAACTGTTTTTT. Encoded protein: CASSQGAEGTNEKLFF.

The CDR3 DNA is TGTGCCTGGAGTGTCCGACTCCTAGCGGGAGGGCTAGCAGTCCCCTACAATGAGCAGTTCTTC. Translating it yields CAWSVRLLAGGLAVPYNEQFF. This sequence joins TRBV30 and TRBJ2-1, with TRBD2 matching over 12 bases. Germline loops: CDR1 GTSNPN, CDR2 SVGIG (reference sequence). V gave up 0 bases and J gave up 2 bases; unmatched junction bases: 17. The CDR3 consists of 21 residues.

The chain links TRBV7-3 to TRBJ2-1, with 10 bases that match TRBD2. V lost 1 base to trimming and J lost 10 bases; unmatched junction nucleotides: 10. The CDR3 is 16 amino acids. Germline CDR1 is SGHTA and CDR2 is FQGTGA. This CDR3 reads CASSLRASGGPSEQFF. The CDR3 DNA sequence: TGTGCCAGCAGCTTAAGGGCTAGCGGGGGTCCCTCGGAGCAGTTCTTC.

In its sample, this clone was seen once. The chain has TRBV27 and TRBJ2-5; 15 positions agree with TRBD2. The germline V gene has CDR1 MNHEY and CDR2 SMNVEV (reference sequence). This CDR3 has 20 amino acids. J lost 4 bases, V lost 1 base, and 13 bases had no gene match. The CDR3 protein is CASSLWGLAGGSPNSETQYF. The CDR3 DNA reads TGTGCCAGCAGTTTATGGGGACTAGCGGGAGGTTCCCCGAATTCAGAGACCCAGTACTTC.